These 30 T cell receptor beta chains share one sample of origin, sequenced in a study of cytomegalovirus exposure and HLA in healthy donors. Produced via immunoSEQ multiplex PCR; TCRdb's table is partial and in-frame only. The table lists about 150,000 clones, around nine tenths of them singletons. Input material: PBMCs. The receptors stem from a man between 18 and 35 years old in good health and CMV-seronegative.

The rearrangement links TRBV28 to TRBJ2-3, with a possible D match to TRBD1 (6 bases). Deletions cut 6 bases from V and 2 bases from J, with 12 bases between. The CDR3 length is 14 residues. CDR1 is MDHEN and CDR2 is SYDVKM in the germline V gene. The CDR3 nucleotides are TGTGCCAGCAGCTTGGGGGCCATCACAGATACGCAGTATTTT. Its protein is CASSLGAITDTQYF.

The rearrangement joins TRBV4-3 to TRBJ2-1; a weak D match, TRBD2 (6 bases). The V end was cut by 1 base, the J end by 8 bases, with 12 bases between. The CDR3 runs to 14 residues. The germline V gene encodes CDR1 LGHNA and CDR2 YSLEER. The CDR3 sequence: CASSQVRTMDEQFF. CDR3 DNA sequence: TGCGCCAGCAGCCAAGTCCGGACTATGGATGAGCAGTTCTTC.

This clone was counted between two and nine times. The V call is TRBV13, the J call TRBJ1-2; 10 bases are shared with TRBD1. This CDR3 region has 14 residues. J gave up 3 bases and V 4 bases, and 2 bases lay outside the gene matches. Germline-derived CDR1 and CDR2 are PRHDT and FYEKMQ (reference sequence). The CDR3 loop reads CASSSGTGDYGYTF. The CDR3, as DNA: TGTGCCAGCAGCTCCGGGACAGGGGACTATGGCTACACCTTC. The whole variable domain, remainder taken from reference TRBV13 and TRBJ1-2, is AAGVIQSPRHLIKEKRETATLKCYPIPRHDTVYWYQQGPGQDPQFLISFYEKMQSDKGSIPDRFSAQQFSDYHSELNMSSLELGDSALYFCASSSGTGDYGYTFGSGTRLTVV.

The J gene is TRBJ1-2, the V gene TRBV29-1, with TRBD1 as a possible D gene (6 bases). The V and J ends lost 6 bases and 8 bases respectively, with 19 bases between them. CDR3 length equals 13 residues. Looked up from germline, CDR1 is SQVTM and CDR2 is ANQGSEA. CDR3 residues: CSVRGGGLRGYTF. CDR3 bases: TGCAGCGTACGCGGCGGGGGGCTAAGAGGCTACACCTTC.

V is TRBV27 and J is TRBJ2-5; the match to TRBD2 covers 11 bases. Germline V lookup: CDR1 MNHEY, CDR2 SMNVEV (reference sequence). CDR3 length: 16 residues. J lost 4 bases, V lost 6 bases, and 10 bases had no gene match. The CDR3 sequence is CASRPPRLAGLETQYF. The CDR3 coding sequence is TGTGCCAGCAGACCCCCCCGACTAGCGGGACTAGAGACCCAGTACTTC.

The chain employs TRBV6-5 and TRBJ2-7, with 9 bases that match TRBD1. J lost 7 bases, V lost 6 bases, and 7 bases had no gene match. This CDR3 is 13 amino acids long. CDR1 and CDR2 from the germline V gene are MNHEY and SVGAGI. As DNA, the CDR3 is TGTGCCAGCAGCAGACAGGGGGTATTGGAGCAGTACTTC. Its translation: CASSRQGVLEQYF.

The chain is built from TRBV2 and TRBJ1-2, with 9 bases matching TRBD1. The CDR3 is made up of 15 amino acids. The V segment lost 7 bases and the J segment 8 bases; nucleotides outside the gene matches: 14. Germline loops: CDR1 SNHLY, CDR2 FYNNEI. The CDR3 reads CASIPEVDRGGGYTF. CDR3 nucleotides: TGTGCCAGCATCCCTGAGGTGGACAGGGGAGGCGGCTACACCTTC.

The chain recombines TRBV19 with TRBJ2-3; D not resolved. The germline V gene has CDR1 LNHDA and CDR2 SQIVND (reference sequence). The CDR3 is made up of 12 amino acids. The V end lost 4 bases, the J end lost 2 bases, and 4 bases lay between the germline ends. The CDR3 is CASSKLTDTQYF. The CDR3 nucleotides read TGTGCCAGTAGTAAACTCACAGATACGCAGTATTTT.

The chain carries TRBV19 and TRBJ2-1; 11 bases map to TRBD2. The ends lost 9 bases at V and 4 bases at J; junction bases unmatched: 8. This CDR3 is built from 15 residues. CDR1 and CDR2 from the germline V gene are LNHDA and SQIVND (reference sequence). The CDR3 protein is CASHSGTSGYNEQFF. CDR3 DNA sequence: TGTGCCAGCCATTCCGGGACTAGCGGATACAATGAGCAGTTCTTC. Looking up the rest from reference TRBV19 and TRBJ2-1 gives the full variable domain: DGGITQSPKYLFRKEGQNVTLSCEQNLNHDAMYWYRQDPGQGLRLIYYSQIVNDFQKGDIAEGYSVSREKKESFPLTVTSAQKNPTAFYLCASHSGTSGYNEQFFGPGTRLTVL.

J is TRBJ1-2 and V is TRBV7-9; D is uncertain. This CDR3 is 14 amino acids long. CDR1 is SEHNR, CDR2 FQNEAQ, per germline (reference sequence). Trimming stripped 4 bases from V and 3 bases from J, with 12 bases between. The CDR3 DNA follows: TGTGCCAGCAGCTACTACGGTGAAGACTATGGCTACACCTTC. Translating it yields CASSYYGEDYGYTF.

This clone showed up just once. V gene TRBV11-1 combines with J gene TRBJ2-7; D perhaps matches TRBD2 (6 bases). This CDR3 has 13 residues. The germline V and J ends were trimmed by 2 bases and 3 bases, with 8 bases remaining between them. Germline CDR1 SGHAT, CDR2 FQDESV (reference sequence). The CDR3 DNA sequence: TGTGCCAGCAGCTTACGCGGGGACTACGAGCAGTACGTC. This translates into CASSLRGDYEQYV.

This clone was seen a few times. The CDR3 nucleotides are TGTGCCAGCAGTCAAGGACAGGGTTACAATGAGCAGTTCTTC. Residues: CASSQGQGYNEQFF. The chain recombines TRBV5-4 with TRBJ2-1, with 8 bases aligning to TRBD1. The CDR3 runs 14 residues. V lost 5 bases to trimming and J lost 4 bases; unmatched junction nucleotides: 5. Germline V lookup: CDR1 SGHNT, CDR2 YYREEE (reference sequence).

The chain employs TRBV28 and TRBJ2-7; 9 bases agree with TRBD2. Trimming cost V 4 bases and J 2 bases; bases outside gene matches: 3. CDR3 size: 14 residues. Germline loops: CDR1 MDHEN, CDR2 SYDVKM. The CDR3 coding sequence is TGTGCCAGCAGTTCGGCGGGGGGGGCCTACGAGCAGTACGTC. Translation gives CASSSAGGAYEQYV.

This clone was counted a single time. This chain joins TRBV28 and TRBJ2-2, with 12 bases fitting TRBD1. This CDR3 has 15 amino acids. The ends lost 5 bases at V and 9 bases at J; junction bases unmatched: 7. Germline values: CDR1 MDHEN, CDR2 SYDVKM. CDR3 DNA: TGTGCCAGCAGTACCCGGGACAGGGGGCTTAGGGAGCTGTTTTTT. It yields the protein CASSTRDRGLRELFF.

The chain recombines TRBV2 with TRBJ2-1; possibly TRBD1 for D (5 bases). CDR1 and CDR2 (germline): SNHLY, FYNNEI. Trimming took 8 bases from V and 6 from J, leaving 17 bases between them. The CDR3 runs to 14 residues. The CDR3 sequence is CASRKKGPINEQFF. The DNA for the CDR3 is TGTGCCAGCCGAAAAAAGGGGCCCATCAATGAGCAGTTCTTC.

The chain carries TRBV5-4 and TRBJ2-5, with TRBD1 as a possible D gene (6 bases). Germline-derived CDR1 and CDR2 are SGHNT and YYREEE (reference sequence). Deletions cut 2 bases from V and 5 bases from J, with 25 bases between. The length of the CDR3 is 18 residues. Here the CDR3 DNA reads TGTGCCAGCAGCTTTTTCACGTCAGGGGTCTATGCTGGGGAGACCCAGTACTTC. This encodes CASSFFTSGVYAGETQYF.

The V call is TRBV30, the J call TRBJ2-7; perhaps TRBD2 as D (6 bases). V dropped 0 bases and J dropped 5 bases, with 11 bases sitting between them. Germline loops: CDR1 GTSNPN, CDR2 SVGIG (reference sequence). The CDR3 is 13 residues long. In DNA form, the CDR3 reads TGTGCCTGGAGTGTACGAGGAGGGGACGAGCAGTACGTC. Protein sequence: CAWSVRGGDEQYV.

V is TRBV27 and J is TRBJ2-2; 9 positions agree with TRBD2. CDR1 is MNHEY, CDR2 SMNVEV, per germline (reference sequence). The ends lost 0 bases at V and 3 bases at J; junction bases unmatched: 5. The CDR3 extends over 17 amino acids. The DNA for the CDR3 is TGTGCCAGCAGTTTATCGATCCTAGCGGGATACACCGGGGAGCTGTTTTTT. It encodes CASSLSILAGYTGELFF.

V gene TRBV5-1 combines with J gene TRBJ2-3; D might be TRBD2 (5 bases). V dropped 7 bases and J dropped 0 bases, with 12 bases sitting between them. The V gene's germline CDR1 is SGHRS and CDR2 YFSETQ. The CDR3 contains 14 residues. CDR3 sequence reads: CASQLAGSTDTQYF. The CDR3 coding sequence is TGCGCCAGCCAGCTAGCCGGGAGCACAGATACGCAGTATTTT.

This clone has just one count. The chain recombines TRBV29-1 with TRBJ1-1; 7 bases are a match to TRBD1. J was trimmed by 6 bases and V by 7 bases; bases with no gene match: 14. The CDR3 length is 14 residues. From germline, CDR1 is SQVTM and CDR2 ANQGSEA. The CDR3 DNA reads as TGCAGCGGGAGACAGGGAAACACACTGGCTGAAGCTTTCTTT. Protein sequence: CSGRQGNTLAEAFF.

The table lists this clone with a few counts. The genes are TRBV10-1 and TRBJ2-7; 13 positions agree with TRBD2. CDR1 is WNHNN, CDR2 SYGVQD, per germline (reference sequence). V shed 6 bases, J shed 7 bases, and the junction held 9 bases outside the gene matches. The CDR3 runs 15 residues. The CDR3 is CASRGLAGCLGEQYF. As DNA, the CDR3 is TGCGCCAGCAGGGGACTAGCGGGATGCCTTGGGGAGCAGTACTTC.

This clone was seen just once. The V call is TRBV2, the J call TRBJ2-1; TRBD2 matches at 10 bases. V was pared by 4 bases and J by 10 bases, with 7 bases of the junction left unmatched. This CDR3 spans 14 amino acids. CDR1 is SNHLY and CDR2 is FYNNEI in the germline V gene. For the CDR3, the DNA is TGTGCCAGCAGTGTAGGGCTAGCGGGAGAGGAGCAGTTCTTC. Protein product: CASSVGLAGEEQFF.

The chain recombines TRBV27 with TRBJ1-4, with 8 bases that match TRBD1. Germline CDR1 and CDR2: MNHEY and SMNVEV (reference sequence). The CDR3 runs 14 residues. With V trimmed by 7 bases and J by 8 bases, 9 bases remained unmatched. CDR3: CASTTQRDREKLFF. CDR3 DNA sequence: TGTGCCAGCACCACTCAGCGGGACAGGGAAAAACTGTTTTTT. The full variable domain, in which reference TRBV27 and TRBJ1-4 provide the parts outside the CDR3, is EAQVTQNPRYLITVTGKKLTVTCSQNMNHEYMSWYRQDPGLGLRQIYYSMNVEVTDKGDVPEGYKVSRKEKRNFPLILESPSPNQTSLYFCASTTQRDREKLFFGSGTQLSVL.

The genes are TRBV5-1 and TRBJ2-7; 7 bases line up with TRBD1. J gave up 6 bases and V 5 bases, and 11 bases lay outside the gene matches. CDR3 length: 14 amino acids. The germline gives CDR1 SGHRS, CDR2 YFSETQ. As DNA, the CDR3 is TGCGCCAGCAGAACAGGACAGGAACTAGGCGAGCAGTACTTC. Amino acid sequence: CASRTGQELGEQYF.

The chain uses TRBV27 and TRBJ1-5, with D perhaps TRBD1 (5 bases). V gave up 3 bases and J gave up 4 bases, with 10 bases separating them. The CDR3 is made up of 14 amino acids. Germline V gene sequence: CDR1 MNHEY, CDR2 SMNVEV (reference sequence). The CDR3 bases are TGTGCCAGCAGTTTCTGGGGCCCGAATCAGCCCCAGCATTTT. This translates into CASSFWGPNQPQHF.

The chain carries TRBV11-2 and TRBJ1-1, with D possibly matching TRBD1 (6 bases). The CDR3 has 14 amino acids. V was trimmed by 5 bases and J by 2 bases, leaving 12 bases between them. Germline values: CDR1 SGHAT, CDR2 FQNNGV. CDR3 sequence (DNA): TGTGCCAGCAGCCCAACAGGGAGCAACACTGAAGCTTTCTTT. As protein: CASSPTGSNTEAFF.

The chain carries TRBV5-4 and TRBJ2-5; D remains ambiguous. The CDR3 loop spans 13 amino acids. Per the germline V gene, CDR1 is SGHNT and CDR2 is YYREEE (reference sequence). Trimming cost V 4 bases and J 6 bases, with 13 bases left between them. CDR3 loop: CASSQEVLKTQYF. The CDR3 DNA is TGTGCCAGCAGCCAGGAAGTGTTGAAGACCCAGTACTTC.

The chain has TRBV28 and TRBJ2-1, with 8 bases that match TRBD1. The CDR3 extends over 15 amino acids. The junction had 10 bases not matched to a gene; V was cut back by 5 bases and J by 7 bases. Germline CDR1 and CDR2: MDHEN and SYDVKM. This CDR3 is CASSRRRTGRNEQFF. The CDR3 bases are TGTGCCAGCAGTAGAAGACGGACAGGGCGGAATGAGCAGTTCTTC.

This rearrangement joins TRBV7-9 to TRBJ1-1, with a possible D match to TRBD1 (5 bases). Germline CDR1 reads SEHNR; CDR2 reads FQNEAQ (reference sequence). The CDR3 is 12 amino acids. Trimming cost V 4 bases and J 5 bases, with 8 bases left between them. The CDR3 DNA is TGTGCCAGCAGCTCCCGGGGGACTGAAGCTTTCTTT. Residues: CASSSRGTEAFF.

This clone turned up a few times. The chain links TRBV5-1 to TRBJ1-2; D is unclear. The length of the CDR3 is 13 residues. The V gene's germline CDR1 is SGHRS and CDR2 YFSETQ. V lost 0 bases to trimming and J lost 2 bases, with 5 bases between them. The CDR3 DNA follows: TGCGCCAGCAGCTTGGACGGGAACTATGGCTACACCTTC. It specifies CASSLDGNYGYTF.